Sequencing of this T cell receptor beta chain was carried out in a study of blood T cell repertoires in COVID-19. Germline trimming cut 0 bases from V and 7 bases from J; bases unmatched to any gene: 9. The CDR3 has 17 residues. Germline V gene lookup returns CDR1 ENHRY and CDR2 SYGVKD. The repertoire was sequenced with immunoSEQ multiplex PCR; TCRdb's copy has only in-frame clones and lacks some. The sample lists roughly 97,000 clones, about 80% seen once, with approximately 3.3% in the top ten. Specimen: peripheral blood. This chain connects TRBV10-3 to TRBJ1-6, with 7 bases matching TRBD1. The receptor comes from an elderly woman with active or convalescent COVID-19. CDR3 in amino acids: CAISESRGPGQNSPLHF. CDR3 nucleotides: TGTGCCATCAGTGAGTCGAGGGGCCCGGGACAGAATTCACCCCTCCACTTT.